This T cell receptor (beta chain) comes out of a study of OX40 agonist ivuxolimab in advanced cancers. Turning to the study itself: Partial responses, seen in three patients, involved one hepatocellular carcinoma and two cutaneous melanomas. Study findings and constraints: Among some nonresponders, normalized T-cell clonal expansion was also low. By week 6 at 0.1 to 3.0 mg/kg, blood CD4+ and CD8+ T cells had expanded clonally.

Profiled with immunoSEQ multiplex PCR; TCRdb holds only in-frame clones, not every one. The repertoire holds roughly 9,700 clones, with around four fifths as singletons. CDR1 SGHRS and CDR2 YFSETQ come from the germline V gene. The CDR3 has 13 residues. V dropped 0 bases and J dropped 3 bases, with 3 bases sitting between them. In regard to this clone: Its antigen is undetermined.

V and J are TRBV5-1 and TRBJ2-2; D call uncertain. Sequenced here: CD4+ or CD8+ T cells sorted from blood, sampled in a trial of the OX40 agonist ivuxolimab. This receptor was identified in an adult with an advanced solid tumor such as melanoma, head and neck, liver or kidney cancer. CDR3 in DNA: TGCGCCAGCAGCTTGGGTGACACCGGGGAGCTGTTTTTT. As protein: CASSLGDTGELFF.